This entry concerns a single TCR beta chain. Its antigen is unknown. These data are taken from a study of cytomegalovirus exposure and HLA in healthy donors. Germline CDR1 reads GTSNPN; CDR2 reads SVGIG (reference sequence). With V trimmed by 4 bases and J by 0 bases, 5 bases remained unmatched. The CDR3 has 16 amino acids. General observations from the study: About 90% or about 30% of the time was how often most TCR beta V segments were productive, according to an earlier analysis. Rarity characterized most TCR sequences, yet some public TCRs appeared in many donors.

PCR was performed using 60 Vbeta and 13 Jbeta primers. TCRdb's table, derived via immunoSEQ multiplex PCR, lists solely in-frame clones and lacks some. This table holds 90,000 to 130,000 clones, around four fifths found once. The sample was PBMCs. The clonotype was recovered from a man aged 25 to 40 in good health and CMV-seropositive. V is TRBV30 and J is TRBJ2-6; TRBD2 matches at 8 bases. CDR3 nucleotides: TGTGCCTGGATGGCGGGGGGCTACTCTGGGGCCAACGTCCTGACTTTC. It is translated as CAWMAGGYSGANVLTF.